This is a list of T cell receptor beta chains from one sample in a study of T cell repertoires in aging, cancer and after chemotherapy. In TCRdb, the multiplex PCR reads were re-called with MiXCR into one record per CDR3 protein. The sample carries thousands of distinct CDR3 sequences, about 30% recorded once. The sequencing input was blood. All receptors derive from a human donor in good health. CDR3s include the opening cysteine and the closing phenylalanine or tryptophan. Each record gives: J gene, V gene, clone size, D gene, CDR3 DNA, CDR3 protein. D genes are given only for firm matches. Clone size appears in some rows only: once, few, many, or a class for an expanded clone.

j_call: TRBJ1-2
v_call: TRBV12-3/TRBV12-4
clone_size: -
d_call: -
cdr3_nt: TGTGCCAGCAGTTTAGTCCCAGGGCACCTCAACTATGGCTACACCTTC
cdr3_aa: CASSLVPGHLNYGYTF

j_call: TRBJ2-7
v_call: TRBV6-5
clone_size: medium-sized
d_call: TRBD2
cdr3_nt: TGTGCCAGCAGTCTCAGATGGGGGGGGGACTACGAGCAGTACTTC
cdr3_aa: CASSLRWGGDYEQYF

j_call: TRBJ2-1
v_call: TRBV6-2/TRBV6-3
clone_size: -
d_call: -
cdr3_nt: TGTGCCAGCAGTTACGAGGGCCGGGGGACCTACAATGAGCAGTTCTTC
cdr3_aa: CASSYEGRGTYNEQFF

j_call: TRBJ2-2
v_call: TRBV19
clone_size: -
d_call: TRBD1
cdr3_nt: TGTGCCAGTAGTACCCGACAGGGTCCGAACACCGGGGAGCTGTTTTTT
cdr3_aa: CASSTRQGPNTGELFF

j_call: TRBJ1-2
v_call: TRBV19
clone_size: few
d_call: -
cdr3_nt: TGTGCCAGTAGTATAGAGGCCAGTATCCTTGGCTACACCTTC
cdr3_aa: CASSIEASILGYTF

j_call: TRBJ2-1
v_call: TRBV6-5
clone_size: few
d_call: -
cdr3_nt: TGTGCCAGCAGCCGGTTTAAAGTCAACAATGAGCAGTTCTTC
cdr3_aa: CASSRFKVNNEQFF

j_call: TRBJ2-3
v_call: TRBV6-5
clone_size: medium-sized
d_call: -
cdr3_nt: TGTGCCAGCAGTTACCTTGCGAGCGATACGCAGTATTTT
cdr3_aa: CASSYLASDTQYF

j_call: TRBJ2-1
v_call: TRBV6-2/TRBV6-3
clone_size: few
d_call: -
cdr3_nt: TGTGCCAGCGGGGTCAATGAGCAGTTCTTC
cdr3_aa: CASGVNEQFF

j_call: TRBJ2-5
v_call: TRBV6-1
clone_size: -
d_call: -
cdr3_nt: TGTGCCAGCAGCGAGGGGGGGTGGGAGTCCCAGTACTTC
cdr3_aa: CASSEGGWESQYF

j_call: TRBJ1-5
v_call: TRBV19
clone_size: few
d_call: -
cdr3_nt: TGTGCCACCTCCACAGGAAGAGGCAATCAGCCCCAGCATTTT
cdr3_aa: CATSTGRGNQPQHF

j_call: TRBJ1-4
v_call: TRBV4-1
clone_size: -
d_call: -
cdr3_nt: TGCGCCAGCCGGCGAGTGGGGGGCGAGGAAAAACTGTTTTTT
cdr3_aa: CASRRVGGEEKLFF

j_call: TRBJ2-3
v_call: TRBV7-6
clone_size: few
d_call: -
cdr3_nt: TGTGCCAGCAGCTTAGGGAAGACAGATACGCAGTATTTT
cdr3_aa: CASSLGKTDTQYF

j_call: TRBJ1-6
v_call: TRBV20-1
clone_size: -
d_call: TRBD1
cdr3_nt: TGCAGTGCTAGTGGGACAGACTATAATTCACCCCTCCACTTT
cdr3_aa: CSASGTDYNSPLHF

j_call: TRBJ1-1
v_call: TRBV13
clone_size: -
d_call: -
cdr3_nt: TGTGCCAGCAGCTTACTTTGGAGGGGTTCAAACACTGAAGCTTTCTTT
cdr3_aa: CASSLLWRGSNTEAFF

j_call: TRBJ1-5
v_call: TRBV19
clone_size: -
d_call: TRBD1
cdr3_nt: TGTGCCAGTTCCTCCCGTGGGACAGGGGCTCAGCCCCAGCATTTT
cdr3_aa: CASSSRGTGAQPQHF

j_call: TRBJ2-2
v_call: TRBV15
clone_size: medium-sized
d_call: -
cdr3_nt: TGTGCCACCAGCAGGGGGTTTGACACCGGGGAGCTGTTTTTT
cdr3_aa: CATSRGFDTGELFF

j_call: TRBJ1-5
v_call: TRBV27
clone_size: -
d_call: -
cdr3_nt: TGTGCCAGCAGTTTCTTTCCCCCCCGGGCGCGGAAAGATCAGCCCCAGCATTTT
cdr3_aa: CASSFFPPRARKDQPQHF

j_call: TRBJ1-2
v_call: TRBV19
clone_size: few
d_call: -
cdr3_nt: TGTGCCAGTAGTATTCTCCCCAACTTCAACTATGGCTACACCTTC
cdr3_aa: CASSILPNFNYGYTF

j_call: TRBJ2-7
v_call: TRBV7-6
clone_size: few
d_call: TRBD1
cdr3_nt: TGTGCCAGCAGCCCCCAGACAGGGCTTGGGGCTTACGAGCAGTACTTC
cdr3_aa: CASSPQTGLGAYEQYF

j_call: TRBJ1-2
v_call: TRBV15
clone_size: few
d_call: TRBD1
cdr3_nt: TGTGCCACCAGCAGAATATTACAGGGGTATGGCTACACCTTC
cdr3_aa: CATSRILQGYGYTF

j_call: TRBJ2-1
v_call: TRBV12-3/TRBV12-4
clone_size: -
d_call: TRBD2
cdr3_nt: TGTGCCAGCAGTCAACTAGCGGGGGGGCTCAATGAGCAGTTCTTC
cdr3_aa: CASSQLAGGLNEQFF

j_call: TRBJ1-5
v_call: TRBV6-1
clone_size: -
d_call: -
cdr3_nt: TGTGCCAGCAGCGGAGGGGGGGGCAATCAGCCCCAGCATTTT
cdr3_aa: CASSGGGGNQPQHF

j_call: TRBJ2-1
v_call: TRBV6-1
clone_size: medium-sized
d_call: -
cdr3_nt: TGTGCCAGCAGCGACTGGACGCGCTCGAATGAGCAGTTCTTC
cdr3_aa: CASSDWTRSNEQFF

j_call: TRBJ2-3
v_call: TRBV12-3/TRBV12-4
clone_size: few
d_call: -
cdr3_nt: TGTGCCAGCAGTTTAGAGGGTGGCACAGATACGCAGTATTTT
cdr3_aa: CASSLEGGTDTQYF

j_call: TRBJ1-6
v_call: TRBV7-2
clone_size: -
d_call: -
cdr3_nt: TGTGCCAGCAGCTTAGCTCCCCTGAGCTCCTATAATTCACCCCTCCACTTT
cdr3_aa: CASSLAPLSSYNSPLHF

j_call: TRBJ1-2
v_call: TRBV27
clone_size: -
d_call: -
cdr3_nt: TGTGCCAGCAGCCGCCCGGACTCTAACTATGGCTACACCTTC
cdr3_aa: CASSRPDSNYGYTF

j_call: TRBJ2-5
v_call: TRBV19
clone_size: few
d_call: -
cdr3_nt: TGTGCCAGTAGTTTCCAGACGCATCCCGGGGAGACCCAGTACTTC
cdr3_aa: CASSFQTHPGETQYF

j_call: TRBJ1-2
v_call: TRBV7-2
clone_size: once
d_call: -
cdr3_nt: TGTGCCAGCAGCTTGGACCTCCCGGGGGACTATGGCTACACCTTC
cdr3_aa: CASSLDLPGDYGYTF

j_call: TRBJ2-1
v_call: TRBV5-4
clone_size: few
d_call: -
cdr3_nt: TGTGCCAGCAGCCTTGTCGGGAGCGATGAGCAGTTCTTC
cdr3_aa: CASSLVGSDEQFF

j_call: TRBJ1-5
v_call: TRBV12-3/TRBV12-4
clone_size: -
d_call: -
cdr3_nt: TGTGCCAGCAGTTTGTCGGGGGCCTTGGGCAATCAGCCCCAGCATTTT
cdr3_aa: CASSLSGALGNQPQHF

j_call: TRBJ2-1
v_call: TRBV4-3
clone_size: -
d_call: -
cdr3_nt: TGTGCCAGCAACCCCACCAGACACAACAATGAGCAGTTCTTC
cdr3_aa: CASNPTRHNNEQFF

j_call: TRBJ1-5
v_call: TRBV6-6
clone_size: once
d_call: -
cdr3_nt: TGTGCCAGCAGTTACCGAATACAGGCGAGCAATCAGCACCAGCATTTT
cdr3_aa: CASSYRIQASNQHQHF

j_call: TRBJ1-2
v_call: TRBV5-4
clone_size: -
d_call: TRBD1
cdr3_nt: TGTGCCAGCAGCCGGACAGGGAACTATGGCTACACCTTC
cdr3_aa: CASSRTGNYGYTF

j_call: TRBJ2-7
v_call: TRBV29-1
clone_size: medium-sized
d_call: TRBD1
cdr3_nt: TGCAGCGTTGGTGGGACAGGAGCCTACGAGCAGTACTTC
cdr3_aa: CSVGGTGAYEQYF

j_call: TRBJ2-1
v_call: TRBV6-5
clone_size: few
d_call: -
cdr3_nt: TGTGCCAGCAGCGTCCATGGGCTAGCGAAGTACAATGAGCAGTTCTTC
cdr3_aa: CASSVHGLAKYNEQFF

j_call: TRBJ1-2
v_call: TRBV10-3
clone_size: -
d_call: -
cdr3_nt: TGTGCCATCAGTGGGCTCACAAGGGCCACTTATGGCTACACCTTC
cdr3_aa: CAISGLTRATYGYTF

j_call: TRBJ1-2
v_call: TRBV6-5
clone_size: -
d_call: TRBD1
cdr3_nt: TGTGCCAGCAGTTATTTTCAGGGGGTTCTCTATGGCTACACCTTC
cdr3_aa: CASSYFQGVLYGYTF

j_call: TRBJ2-7
v_call: TRBV7-9
clone_size: -
d_call: TRBD1
cdr3_nt: TGTGCCAGCAGCTCGATATTTCCGGGACAGGGTACCTACGAGCAGTACTTC
cdr3_aa: CASSSIFPGQGTYEQYF

j_call: TRBJ2-7
v_call: TRBV12-3/TRBV12-4
clone_size: -
d_call: -
cdr3_nt: TGTGCCAGCAGCCCCCACAGGGTTGGTGGTTACGAGCAGTACTTC
cdr3_aa: CASSPHRVGGYEQYF

j_call: TRBJ1-1
v_call: TRBV29-1
clone_size: -
d_call: TRBD1
cdr3_nt: TGCAGCGTTGAGGACAGGGTGGATTCGAACACTGAAGCTTTCTTT
cdr3_aa: CSVEDRVDSNTEAFF

j_call: TRBJ1-2
v_call: TRBV6-6
clone_size: -
d_call: TRBD1
cdr3_nt: TGTGCCAGCAGTTACGGGTCAGGGGGGAGGTATGGCTACACCTTC
cdr3_aa: CASSYGSGGRYGYTF

j_call: TRBJ2-7
v_call: TRBV24-1
clone_size: -
d_call: -
cdr3_nt: TGTGCCACCAGTGATTTGGTAAGAGGGGTCTACGAGCAGTACTTC
cdr3_aa: CATSDLVRGVYEQYF

j_call: TRBJ1-2
v_call: TRBV12-3/TRBV12-4
clone_size: few
d_call: TRBD1
cdr3_nt: TGTGCCAGCAGTCGCACAGGGGGACCCTATGGCTACACCTTC
cdr3_aa: CASSRTGGPYGYTF

j_call: TRBJ2-1
v_call: TRBV5-5
clone_size: -
d_call: -
cdr3_nt: TGTGCCAGCAGCTTGTCCGGCTGGGAGCAGTTCTTC
cdr3_aa: CASSLSGWEQFF

j_call: TRBJ2-3
v_call: TRBV5-4
clone_size: few
d_call: TRBD2
cdr3_nt: TGTGCCAGCAGCGGGCGGACTAGCGGGGGCACAGATACGCAGTATTTT
cdr3_aa: CASSGRTSGGTDTQYF

j_call: TRBJ1-6
v_call: TRBV19
clone_size: -
d_call: TRBD1
cdr3_nt: TGTGCCAGTAGTTGGGGACAGGGAAATTCACCCCTCCACTTT
cdr3_aa: CASSWGQGNSPLHF

j_call: TRBJ2-7
v_call: TRBV5-4
clone_size: few
d_call: TRBD2
cdr3_nt: TGTGCCAGCAGCTTGGCGGGGGGGGCCTACGAGCAGTACTTC
cdr3_aa: CASSLAGGAYEQYF

j_call: TRBJ1-6
v_call: TRBV10-2
clone_size: -
d_call: -
cdr3_nt: TGCGCCAGCAGACTTGGGGGGGAAAATTCACCCCTCCACTTT
cdr3_aa: CASRLGGENSPLHF

j_call: TRBJ2-7
v_call: TRBV28
clone_size: -
d_call: -
cdr3_nt: TGTGCCAGCAGTTCGGCTAGCGTCGTCTACGAGCAGTACTTC
cdr3_aa: CASSSASVVYEQYF

j_call: TRBJ2-7
v_call: TRBV7-2
clone_size: -
d_call: TRBD2
cdr3_nt: TGTGCCAGCAGCTTAGGGTCTAGCGGGGGCTACGAGCAGTACTTC
cdr3_aa: CASSLGSSGGYEQYF